Following are 10 T cell receptor beta chains from one sample sequenced in a study of vaccination effects on CD4 cells after COVID-19. Their specific antigens are unknown. Expansion with viral peptide pools was applied to antigen-specific CD4+ T cells by the ViraFEST assay prior to sequencing. Upon completion of 10 to 11 days in culture, CD4+ T cells were isolated. The healthy vaccine recipients, who had no prior SARS-CoV-2 infection, showed negative nucleocapsid antibodies. The repertoire was sequenced with immunoSEQ multiplex PCR; TCRdb's copy has only in-frame clones and lacks some. The sample lists around 45,000 clones, around 78% occurring once. The input for sequencing was CD4+ T cells from PBMCs cultured with SARS-CoV-2 spike peptides, taken before COVID-19 vaccination. The source of these receptors is a human donor who received a COVID-19 vaccine.

This clone was seen more than once but under ten times. The V and J genes are TRBV10-1 and TRBJ1-1; D might be TRBD1 (6 bases). Trimming pared 0 bases from V and 7 bases from J, leaving 9 bases between. Germline CDR1 WNHNN, CDR2 SYGVQD (reference sequence). The CDR3 consists of 13 residues. The CDR3 sequence: CASSESTGREAFF. The CDR3 DNA reads TGCGCCAGCAGTGAGTCGACAGGTCGTGAAGCTTTCTTT.

This rearrangement joins TRBV5-1 to TRBJ2-3, with 9 bases lining up with TRBD1. Germline CDR1 reads SGHRS; CDR2 reads YFSETQ. The CDR3 sequence is 16 residues long. J was trimmed by 2 bases and V by 3 bases; bases with no gene match: 7. The CDR3 nucleotides read TGCGCCAGCAGCTACGGCCGGGACAGGGTCACAGATACGCAGTATTTT. Its protein product is CASSYGRDRVTDTQYF.

The chain couples TRBV7-8 to TRBJ2-5; TRBD1 might be the D (5 bases). The CDR3 sequence is 13 residues long. V shed 1 base and J shed 5 bases, with 8 bases lying between them. Germline lookup yields CDR1 SGHVS and CDR2 FQNEAQ. The CDR3 reads CASSLGRAETQYF. CDR3 coding DNA: TGTGCCAGCAGCTTAGGCAGGGCGGAGACCCAGTACTTC.

This clone was counted once. This CDR3 reads CASSEFGGSSYNEQFF. The CDR3 DNA reads as TGTGCCAGCAGTGAATTCGGGGGTAGCTCCTACAATGAGCAGTTCTTC. The rearrangement uses TRBV6-1 and TRBJ2-1; D perhaps matches TRBD2 (6 bases). Germline CDR1 MNHNS, CDR2 SASEGT. This CDR3 comprises 16 residues. Trimming cost V 2 bases and J 0 bases, with 11 bases left between them.

J is TRBJ1-3 and V is TRBV5-1; no firm D call. Germline V gene data show CDR1 as SGHRS and CDR2 as YFSETQ. Trimming left V 4 bases short and J 4 bases short, with 9 bases between. The CDR3 is made up of 13 amino acids. CDR3 in DNA: TGCGCCAGCAGCCCCGAATGGGGAAACACCATATATTTT. Translating it yields CASSPEWGNTIYF.

V is TRBV3-1 (or the pseudogene TRBV3-2) and J is TRBJ2-1; 9 bases fit TRBD2. CDR3 length equals 19 residues. V lost 0 bases and J lost 4; bases outside the gene matches: 13. The germline gives CDR1 LGHDT, CDR2 YNNKEL (reference sequence). CDR3 sequence: CASSQDLKLASGAYNEQFF. The CDR3 DNA reads as TGTGCCAGCAGCCAAGATCTGAAGTTGGCTAGCGGGGCTTACAATGAGCAGTTCTTC.

This chain links TRBV5-1 with TRBJ2-3; 8 bases are shared with TRBD1. J lost 4 bases, V lost 2 bases, and 9 bases had no gene match. CDR1 and CDR2 from the germline V gene are SGHRS and YFSETQ. The CDR3 length is 16 residues. The CDR3, as DNA: TGCGCCAGCAGCTTTCCGACAGGGGTATTCTCAGATACGCAGTATTTT. Translated, it gives CASSFPTGVFSDTQYF.

This chain connects TRBV27 to TRBJ2-5; no definite D call. Trimming pared 5 bases from V and 5 bases from J, leaving 12 bases between. Germline lookup yields CDR1 MNHEY and CDR2 SMNVEV (reference sequence). CDR3 length: 13 amino acids. The CDR3 protein is CASSAHQSETQYF. The CDR3 bases are TGTGCCAGCAGTGCACACCAGTCCGAGACCCAGTACTTC.

This clone was observed a handful of times. The J gene is TRBJ1-1, the V gene TRBV7-9; no reliable D call. The CDR3 length is 12 residues. CDR1 and CDR2 from the germline V gene are SEHNR and FQNEAQ (reference sequence). V was pared by 3 bases and J by 3 bases, with 5 bases between. The CDR3 here is CASSLHHTEAFF. CDR3 DNA sequence: TGTGCCAGCAGCTTGCACCACACTGAAGCTTTCTTT.

The rearrangement links TRBV7-7 to TRBJ2-1; TRBD1 matches at 8 bases. The J segment lost 9 bases and the V segment lost 5 bases, leaving 6 bases of the junction unmatched. CDR1 and CDR2 (germline): SSHAT, FNYEAQ (reference sequence). The CDR3 consists of 13 residues. The CDR3 protein is CASSKDRGGEQFF. The CDR3 DNA follows: TGTGCCAGCAGCAAAGACAGGGGAGGTGAGCAGTTCTTC. The full variable domain, completed using reference TRBV7-7 and TRBJ2-1, is GAGVSQSPRYKVTKRGQDVTLRCDPISSHATLYWYQQALGQGPEFLTYFNYEAQPDKSGLPSDRFSAERPEGSISTLTIQRTEQRDSAMYRCASSKDRGGEQFFGPGTRLTVL.